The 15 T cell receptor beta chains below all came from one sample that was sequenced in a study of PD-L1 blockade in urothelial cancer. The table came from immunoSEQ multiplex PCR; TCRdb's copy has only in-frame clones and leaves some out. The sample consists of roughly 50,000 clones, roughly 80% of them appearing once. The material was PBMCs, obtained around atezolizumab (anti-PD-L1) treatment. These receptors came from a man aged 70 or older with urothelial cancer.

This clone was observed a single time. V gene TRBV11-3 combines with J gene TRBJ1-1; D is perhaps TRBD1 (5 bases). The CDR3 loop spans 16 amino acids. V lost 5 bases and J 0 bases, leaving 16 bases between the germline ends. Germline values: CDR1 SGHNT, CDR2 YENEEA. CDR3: CASSPGGVGMNTEAFF. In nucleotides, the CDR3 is TGTGCCAGCAGCCCCGGGGGGGTCGGGATGAACACTGAAGCTTTCTTT.

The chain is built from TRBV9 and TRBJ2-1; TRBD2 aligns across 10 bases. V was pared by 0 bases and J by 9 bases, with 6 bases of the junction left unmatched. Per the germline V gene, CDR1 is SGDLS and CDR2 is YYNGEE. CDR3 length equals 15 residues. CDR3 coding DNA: TGTGCCAGCAGCGTAGGAGCGGGAGGGCCGGGTGAGCAGTTCTTC. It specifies CASSVGAGGPGEQFF.

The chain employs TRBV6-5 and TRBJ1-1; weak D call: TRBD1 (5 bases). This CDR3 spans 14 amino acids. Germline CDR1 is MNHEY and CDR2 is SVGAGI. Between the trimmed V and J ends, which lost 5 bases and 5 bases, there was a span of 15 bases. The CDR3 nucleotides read TGTGCCAGCAGTGTACCGGGGGGGAGAACTGAAGCTTTCTTT. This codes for CASSVPGGRTEAFF.

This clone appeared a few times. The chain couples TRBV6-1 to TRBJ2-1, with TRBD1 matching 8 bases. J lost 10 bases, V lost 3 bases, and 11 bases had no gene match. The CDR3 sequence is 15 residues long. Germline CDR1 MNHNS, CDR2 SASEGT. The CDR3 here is CASSDGQGALREQFF. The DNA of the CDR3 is TGTGCCAGCAGTGATGGCCAGGGGGCCCTAAGGGAGCAGTTCTTC.

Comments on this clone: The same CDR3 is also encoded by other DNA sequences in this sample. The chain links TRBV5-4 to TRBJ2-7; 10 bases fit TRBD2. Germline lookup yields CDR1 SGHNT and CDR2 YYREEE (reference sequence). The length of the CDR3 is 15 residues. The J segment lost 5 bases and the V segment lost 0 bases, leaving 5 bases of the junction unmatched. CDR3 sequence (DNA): TGTGCCAGCAGCTTGGGGCTAGCGGGGGTAGACGAGCAGTACTTC. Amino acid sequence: CASSLGLAGVDEQYF.

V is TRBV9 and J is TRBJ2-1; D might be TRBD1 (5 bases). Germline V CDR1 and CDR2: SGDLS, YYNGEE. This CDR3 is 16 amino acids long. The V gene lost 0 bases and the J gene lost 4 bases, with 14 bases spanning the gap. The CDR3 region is CASSVVAGASYNEQFF. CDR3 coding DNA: TGTGCCAGCAGCGTAGTTGCTGGGGCTTCATACAATGAGCAGTTCTTC.

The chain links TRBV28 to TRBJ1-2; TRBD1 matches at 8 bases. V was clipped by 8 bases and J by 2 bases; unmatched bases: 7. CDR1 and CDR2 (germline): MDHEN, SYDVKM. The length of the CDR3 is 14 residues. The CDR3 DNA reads TGTGCCAGCTCTGTGCCAGGGGGCAACTATGGCTACACCTTC. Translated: CASSVPGGNYGYTF.

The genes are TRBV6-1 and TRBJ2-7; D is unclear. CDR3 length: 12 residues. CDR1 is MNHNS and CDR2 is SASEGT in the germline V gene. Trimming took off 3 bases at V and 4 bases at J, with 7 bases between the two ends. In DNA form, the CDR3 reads TGTGCCAGCAGTGAGGGCAGGTACGAGCAGTACTTC. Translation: CASSEGRYEQYF.

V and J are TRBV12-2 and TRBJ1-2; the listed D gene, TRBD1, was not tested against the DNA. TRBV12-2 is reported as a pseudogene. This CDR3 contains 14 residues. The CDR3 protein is CASRPGQGGYGYTF. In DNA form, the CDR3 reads TGTGCAAGTCGCCCCGGACAGGGTGGCTATGGCTACACCTTC.

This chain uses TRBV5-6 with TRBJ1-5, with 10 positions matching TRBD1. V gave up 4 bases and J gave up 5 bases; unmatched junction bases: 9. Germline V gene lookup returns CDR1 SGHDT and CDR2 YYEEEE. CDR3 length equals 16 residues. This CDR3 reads CASSTYRDRGYQPQHF. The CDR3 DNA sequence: TGTGCCAGCAGCACGTACCGGGACAGGGGTTATCAGCCCCAGCATTTT.

CDR3 protein: CASSLGSRGGRGRIGYTF. In nucleotides, the CDR3 is TGTGCCAGCAGCTTAGGATCTAGGGGCGGAAGGGGGCGTATTGGCTACACCTTC. The rearrangement uses TRBV7-9 and TRBJ1-2, with 7 bases fitting TRBD1. The CDR3 totals 18 residues. The V gene end was trimmed by 1 base and the J gene end by 7 bases; junction bases not matched to a gene: 18. Germline-derived CDR1 and CDR2 are SEHNR and FQNEAQ (reference sequence).

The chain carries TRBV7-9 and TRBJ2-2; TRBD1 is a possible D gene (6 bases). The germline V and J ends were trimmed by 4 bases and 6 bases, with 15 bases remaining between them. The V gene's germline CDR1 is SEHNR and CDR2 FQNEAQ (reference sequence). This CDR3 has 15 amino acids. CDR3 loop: CASSYSGVGSGELFF. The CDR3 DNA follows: TGTGCCAGCAGCTATTCAGGGGTTGGTTCCGGGGAGCTGTTTTTT.

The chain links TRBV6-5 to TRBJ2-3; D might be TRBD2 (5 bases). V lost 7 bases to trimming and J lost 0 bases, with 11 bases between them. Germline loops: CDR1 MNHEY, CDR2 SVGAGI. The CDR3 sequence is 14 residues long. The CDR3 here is CASKEGWSTDTQYF. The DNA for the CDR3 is TGTGCCAGCAAAGAGGGTTGGAGCACAGATACGCAGTATTTT.

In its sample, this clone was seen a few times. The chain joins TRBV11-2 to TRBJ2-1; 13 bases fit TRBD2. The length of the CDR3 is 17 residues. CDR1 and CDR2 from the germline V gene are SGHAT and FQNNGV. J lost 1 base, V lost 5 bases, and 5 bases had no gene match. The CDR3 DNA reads TGTGCCAGCAGCCCCCCGGGACTAGCGGGGTCCTACAATGAGCAGTTCTTC. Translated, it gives CASSPPGLAGSYNEQFF.

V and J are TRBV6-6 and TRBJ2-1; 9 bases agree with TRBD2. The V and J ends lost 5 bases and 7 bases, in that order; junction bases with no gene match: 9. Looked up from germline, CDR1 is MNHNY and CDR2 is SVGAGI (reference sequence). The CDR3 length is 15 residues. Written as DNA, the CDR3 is TGTGCCAGCAGTAAAAGACTAGCGGAAATGAATGAGCAGTTCTTC. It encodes CASSKRLAEMNEQFF.